These 10 T cell receptor beta chains originate from one sample sequenced in a study of control samples from healthy donors and cancer patients. The data were produced by immunoSEQ multiplex PCR, yet TCRdb's version contains in-frame clones alone and is incomplete. Of about 140,000 clones listed, around nine tenths were seen once; the top ten hold 10% to 12%. Sequenced material: blood. All receptors come from a man between 25 and 39 years old in good health.

V and J are TRBV11-2 and TRBJ2-5; 7 bases are shared with TRBD1. Germline V gene lookup returns CDR1 SGHAT and CDR2 FQNNGV. With V trimmed by 5 bases and J by 4 bases, 10 bases remained unmatched. The CDR3 totals 15 residues. The CDR3 region is CASSRSRGLLETQYF. CDR3 coding DNA: TGTGCCAGCAGCCGTTCGAGGGGGCTACTAGAGACCCAGTACTTC.

V and J are TRBV6-5 and TRBJ2-1; D is unclear. V shed 5 bases and J shed 0 bases, with 8 bases lying between them. This CDR3 has 14 amino acids. CDR1 is MNHEY and CDR2 is SVGAGI in the germline V gene. The chain's CDR3 is CASSRPSSYNEQFF. For the CDR3, the DNA is TGTGCCAGCAGTAGGCCGAGCTCCTACAATGAGCAGTTCTTC.

The chain employs TRBV20-1 and TRBJ1-5; D gene unclear. Germline V CDR1 and CDR2: DFQATT, SNEGSKA (reference sequence). The CDR3 length is 9 residues. Trimming left V 4 bases short and J 8 bases short, with 3 bases between. DNA for the CDR3: TGCAGTGCTAAGGAGCCCCAGCATTTT. Its protein product is CSAKEPQHF.

The count of this clone is one. The V call is TRBV4-2, the J call TRBJ2-1; 11 nucleotides line up with TRBD2. The trim removed 1 base at V and 7 bases at J, leaving 6 bases unmatched. The CDR3 loop spans 16 amino acids. Germline CDR1 and CDR2: LGHNA and YNFKEQ. CDR3 DNA: TGTGCCAGCAGCCAAGTGACTAGCGGGACAGCTAATGAGCAGTTCTTC. Translated, it gives CASSQVTSGTANEQFF.

This clone was seen once. The V gene is TRBV28, the J gene TRBJ1-1; 7 bases are shared with TRBD1. There are 17 residues in the CDR3. V was clipped by 1 base and J by 2 bases; unmatched bases: 10. Germline values: CDR1 MDHEN, CDR2 SYDVKM. CDR3 in amino acids: CASSLSGQLGRNTEAFF. CDR3 DNA sequence: TGTGCCAGCAGTTTATCGGGACAGCTAGGGCGTAACACTGAAGCTTTCTTT.

This clone appeared a single time. The chain recombines TRBV19 with TRBJ2-7; TRBD2 aligns across 7 bases. Germline CDR1 and CDR2: LNHDA and SQIVND (reference sequence). V was pared by 4 bases and J by 6 bases, with 6 bases of the junction left unmatched. CDR3 length: 13 residues. CDR3 DNA: TGTGCCAGTAGTACGGGGACTATCTCCGAGCAGTACTTC. Translation gives CASSTGTISEQYF.

The chain recombines TRBV2 with TRBJ1-5, with 8 positions matching TRBD1. The CDR3 loop spans 15 amino acids. Unmatched junction bases numbered 8, after V lost 4 bases and J lost 6 bases. CDR1 is SNHLY, CDR2 FYNNEI, per germline. CDR3 protein: CASSGVGQGVQPQHF. CDR3 bases: TGTGCCAGCAGTGGGGTAGGACAGGGAGTTCAGCCCCAGCATTTT.

V usage is TRBV7-9 and J usage is TRBJ1-4; unclear D gene. V lost 6 bases and J 3 bases, leaving 11 bases between the germline ends. The CDR3 sequence is 14 residues long. Germline loops: CDR1 SEHNR, CDR2 FQNEAQ (reference sequence). CDR3 sequence reads: CASSPRAANEKLFF. The CDR3 DNA reads as TGTGCCAGCAGTCCCCGAGCGGCTAATGAAAAACTGTTTTTT.

V is TRBV28 and J is TRBJ2-4, with 12 bases that match TRBD1. This CDR3 contains 14 residues. Germline V lookup: CDR1 MDHEN, CDR2 SYDVKM. J lost 15 bases, V lost 3 bases, and 9 bases had no gene match. The CDR3 region has the DNA TGTGCCAGCAGTTTCAGGGGACAGGGGGCAATAGGGTACTTC. It is translated as CASSFRGQGAIGYF. Full variable domain (rest looked up from reference TRBV28 and TRBJ2-4): DVKVTQSSRYLVKRTGEKVFLECVQDMDHENMFWYRQDPGLGLRLIYFSYDVKMKEKGDIPEGYSVSREKKERFSLILESASTNQTSMYLCASSFRGQGAIGYFGAGTRLSVL.

The V gene is TRBV5-4, the J gene TRBJ2-2; D possibly corresponds to TRBD2 (6 bases). From germline, CDR1 is SGHNT and CDR2 YYREEE (reference sequence). This CDR3 has 15 residues. V lost 0 bases and J lost 6, with 12 bases in between. The CDR3 is CASSLAGEGAGELFF. CDR3 in DNA: TGTGCCAGCAGCTTGGCGGGAGAGGGAGCCGGGGAGCTGTTTTTT.